These 22 T cell receptor beta chains originate from one sample sequenced in a study of human T cells and chemical hapten exposure. Described time point: patch test 1, 2 weeks after DPC sensitization. As for treatment: therapeutic diphenylcyclopropenone sensitization with weekly scalp DPC. TCRdb used MiXCR to reprocess the RACE reads, holding one entry per CDR3 protein. The sample records nearly 350,000 distinct CDR3 sequences, roughly 6.9% being singletons. The sequenced sample was whole blood, obtained in connection with sensitization to the hapten diphenylcyclopropenone (DPC). The receptors were sampled from a woman between 18 and 30 years old with alopecia areata. Some clones in this sample may be carry-over from other donors' samples.

This clonotype was counted at least ten times. For the CDR3, the DNA is TGTGCCAGCGGAGTTATAGGATCTGAAGCTTTCTTT. Residues: CASGVIGSEAFF. This chain links TRBV6-5 with TRBJ1-1; D not certain. The CDR3 has 12 amino acids. Trimming took 8 bases from V and 6 from J, leaving 13 bases between them. Germline V gene sequence: CDR1 MNHEY, CDR2 SVGAGI.

This clonotype was found many times. The chain recombines TRBV15 with TRBJ1-5; tentative D call: TRBD1 (5 bases). V was clipped by 1 base and J by 2 bases, with 9 bases between them. Germline V CDR1 and CDR2: LNHNV, YYDKDF (reference sequence). This CDR3 spans 15 amino acids. CDR3 nucleotide sequence: TGTGCCACCAGCAGAGCCAGGGTGCGCAATCAGCCCCAGCATTTT. Translation: CATSRARVRNQPQHF.

In this sample, this clonotype turned up a few times. The chain couples TRBV28 to TRBJ1-1; the D is unclear. The CDR3 has 15 residues. CDR1 MDHEN and CDR2 SYDVKM come from the germline V gene. V was shortened by 1 base and J by 4 bases, with 13 bases between the two germline ends. The CDR3 sequence is CASSLYPRSGTEAFF. The CDR3 nucleotides read TGTGCCAGCAGTTTATACCCACGTAGTGGCACTGAAGCTTTCTTT.

The J gene is TRBJ2-7, the V gene TRBV7-9, with D maybe TRBD1 (5 bases). Germline V gene lookup returns CDR1 SEHNR and CDR2 FQNEAQ (reference sequence). The CDR3 sequence is 12 residues long. The V end was cut by 10 bases, the J end by 4 bases, with 14 bases between. The CDR3 coding sequence is TGTGCCACCGCGACAGATTCTTACGAGCAGTACTTC. Translation gives CATATDSYEQYF.

The table lists this clonotype with a few counts. This chain connects TRBV11-2 to TRBJ2-3; D is possibly TRBD2 (6 bases). The CDR3 has 15 residues. V was trimmed by 3 bases and J by 5 bases, leaving 15 bases between them. CDR1 and CDR2 from the germline V gene are SGHAT and FQNNGV. CDR3 in amino acids: CASSFSPSVRDTQYF. The CDR3 bases are TGTGCCAGCAGCTTTTCGCCTAGCGTCAGAGATACGCAGTATTTT.

This clonotype was recorded a few times. The chain combines TRBV4-3 with TRBJ1-5; D is ambiguous. Trimming left V 0 bases short and J 6 bases short, with 15 bases between. The germline gives CDR1 LGHNA, CDR2 YSLEER. CDR3 length: 16 amino acids. CDR3 nucleotide sequence: TGCGCCAGCAGCCAAGATCGTACCGTAAACCCTCAGCCCCAGCATTTT. Translating it yields CASSQDRTVNPQPQHF.

The CDR3 nucleotides are TGTGCCAGCAGCCAAGGTCCAGGGGGCACTTACGAGCAGTACTTC. Protein sequence: CASSQGPGGTYEQYF. This chain uses TRBV3-1 with TRBJ2-7; 8 nucleotides match TRBD1. Germline V gene lookup returns CDR1 LGHDT and CDR2 YNNKEL (reference sequence). This CDR3 comprises 15 residues. V was clipped by 1 base and J by 4 bases; unmatched bases: 6.

This clonotype was counted many times. The rearrangement uses TRBV6-2 or TRBV6-3 and TRBJ2-7; D may correspond to TRBD1 or TRBD2 (5 bases each). Germline V gives CDR1 MNHEY, CDR2 SVGEGT. V was trimmed by 0 bases and J by 0 bases, leaving 18 bases between them. The CDR3 spans 18 residues. As DNA, the CDR3 is TGTGCCAGCAGTTACTCGATAGGACGGGACCAAAGCTCCTACGAGCAGTACTTC. This codes for CASSYSIGRDQSSYEQYF.

Regarding this clonotype: This may stem from a read error, because a much larger clone lies one nucleotide away. The chain combines TRBV5-1 with TRBJ2-3, with D perhaps matching TRBD1 or TRBD2 (5 bases each). The CDR3 covers 16 residues. Germline-derived CDR1 and CDR2 are SGHRS and YFSETQ. This CDR3 is CASSLGGGYGTDTLYF. The CDR3 DNA is TGCGCCAGCAGCTTGGGGGGCGGGTACGGAACAGATACGCTGTATTTT.

The chain uses TRBV6-1 and TRBJ1-2; D is undetermined. The CDR3 has 13 residues. V lost 7 bases and J lost 3, with 12 bases in between. The V gene's germline CDR1 is MNHNS and CDR2 SASEGT. The CDR3 DNA is TGTGCCAGCACCCTTGGCCTTTACTATGGCTACACCTTC. Residues: CASTLGLYYGYTF.

This clonotype was counted between two and nine times. The chain uses TRBV20-1 and TRBJ2-7; maybe TRBD2 (6 bases). The ends were cut back, 0 bases at V and 1 base at J, with 10 bases in the middle. This CDR3 comprises 14 residues. Germline-derived CDR1 and CDR2 are DFQATT and SNEGSKA (reference sequence). DNA for the CDR3: TGCAGTGCTAGAGATCCGGGGGAATCCTACGAGCAGTACTTC. Encoded protein: CSARDPGESYEQYF.

The chain joins TRBV2 to TRBJ2-1; the match to TRBD1 covers 7 bases. The CDR3 is 15 amino acids. The V gene end was trimmed by 7 bases and the J gene end by 7 bases; junction bases not matched to a gene: 13. Germline-derived CDR1 and CDR2 are SNHLY and FYNNEI. CDR3 nucleotide sequence: TGTGCCAGCACCGCCGAGGCCGTCAGGGGGAATGAGCAGTTCTTC. Protein: CASTAEAVRGNEQFF.

This clonotype was found a few times. The CDR3 DNA reads as TGTGCCAGCAGCCCCGCTGGAGAGACAGGGCGAAACGAGCAGTACTTC. This gives the protein CASSPAGETGRNEQYF. The gene calls are TRBV4-2 and TRBJ2-7, with 7 nucleotides matching TRBD1. The CDR3 contains 16 residues. CDR1 LGHNA and CDR2 YNFKEQ come from the germline V gene. Trimming took 4 bases from V and 5 from J; bases not matched to a gene: 14.

A word on this clonotype: A much larger clone differs by one base, so this may be a read error. The chain carries TRBV28 and TRBJ1-5; D is possibly TRBD1 (5 bases). This CDR3 comprises 19 residues. Germline V gene sequence: CDR1 MDHEN, CDR2 SYDVKM. In DNA, the CDR3 is TGTGCCAGCACCCCTTCCGGGGCAGGGTCTCTCTTTAGCAATCAGCCCCAGCAATTT. This gives the protein CASTPSGAGSLFSNQPQQF.

Many counts were recorded for this clonotype. J is TRBJ1-1 and V is TRBV6-5; D unresolved. This CDR3 has 14 amino acids. Trimming shortened V by 7 bases and J by 3 bases, and 15 bases separated the two germline ends. Per germline, CDR1 MNHEY and CDR2 SVGAGI. The CDR3 loop is CASNREGGDTEAFF. CDR3 nucleotides: TGTGCCAGCAATCGAGAAGGCGGGGACACTGAAGCTTTCTTT.

The CDR3 sequence: CASSLSRVPGETQYF. The DNA for the CDR3 is TGTGCCAGCAGTCTAAGCAGGGTACCCGGAGAGACCCAGTACTTC. This chain connects TRBV12-3 or TRBV12-4 to TRBJ2-5; D is perhaps TRBD1 (5 bases). The CDR3 is 15 amino acids. V shed 5 bases and J shed 4 bases, with 17 bases lying between them.

The chain joins TRBV5-4 to TRBJ1-2; a possible D gene is TRBD1 (6 bases). Per the germline V gene, CDR1 is SGHNT and CDR2 is YYREEE (reference sequence). This CDR3 has 13 residues. The germline V and J ends were trimmed by 6 bases and 0 bases, with 9 bases remaining between them. The CDR3 DNA is TGTGCCAGCACGGGACATCCTAACTATGGCTACACCTTC. It codes for CASTGHPNYGYTF.

This clonotype has only a few counts. V and J are TRBV10-3 and TRBJ1-2; D is unresolved. Trimming pared 6 bases from V and 4 bases from J, leaving 12 bases between. Germline V gene data show CDR1 as ENHRY and CDR2 as SYGVKD. The CDR3 is 13 amino acids. The CDR3 region is CAISLDPSYGYTF. CDR3 nucleotides: TGTGCCATCAGCCTCGATCCGTCCTATGGCTACACCTTC.

This clonotype came up a few times. This chain connects TRBV11-2 to TRBJ2-1, with D perhaps matching TRBD1 or TRBD2 (6 bases each). The CDR3 is made up of 18 amino acids. The germline gives CDR1 SGHAT, CDR2 FQNNGV. V lost 3 bases and J 0 bases, leaving 18 bases between the germline ends. CDR3 protein: CASSFEGGYFSSYNEQFF. The CDR3 coding sequence is TGTGCCAGCAGCTTCGAGGGGGGCTATTTTAGCTCCTACAATGAGCAGTTCTTC.

This clonotype was recorded a few times. This sequence joins TRBV5-1 and TRBJ2-3; TRBD2 agrees at 12 bases. The CDR3 totals 17 residues. Germline V CDR1 and CDR2: SGHRS, YFSETQ. The J segment lost 7 bases and the V segment lost 3 bases, leaving 12 bases of the junction unmatched. CDR3 sequence (DNA): TGCGCCAGCAGCTCAGCGAGGACTAGCGGGGTTGGATATACGCAGTATTTT. Its translation is CASSSARTSGVGYTQYF. The complete variable domain, with remaining parts taken from reference TRBV5-1 and TRBJ2-3, reads KAGVTQTPRYLIKTRGQQVTLSCSPISGHRSVSWYQQTPGQGLQFLFEYFSETQRNKGNFPGRFSGRQFSNSRSEMNVSTLELGDSALYLCASSSARTSGVGYTQYFGPGTRLTVL.

This clonotype was seen only a few times. V usage is TRBV6-2 or TRBV6-3 and J usage is TRBJ2-1; D perhaps matches TRBD2 (6 bases). The length of the CDR3 is 17 residues. Germline CDR1 and CDR2: MNHEY and SVGEGT. V was shortened by 2 bases and J by 0 bases, with 14 bases between the two germline ends. The CDR3 DNA follows: TGTGCCAGCAGTTACGTTGCGGGGTCGAGCTCCTACAATGAGCAGTTCTTC. This gives the protein CASSYVAGSSSYNEQFF.

At least ten counts were recorded for this clonotype. This rearrangement joins TRBV6-2 or TRBV6-3 to TRBJ2-1; D perhaps matches TRBD2 (5 bases). The CDR3 length is 14 residues. Germline V lookup: CDR1 MNHEY, CDR2 SVGEGT. With 0 bases removed from V and 8 bases from J, the gap between germline ends came to 11 bases. The CDR3 loop reads CASSYSQEVDEQFF. The CDR3 DNA follows: TGTGCCAGCAGTTACTCCCAGGAGGTGGATGAGCAGTTCTTC.